This T cell receptor (beta chain) was identified during a study of blood T cell repertoires in COVID-19. Recruited during active infection, patients (from Seattle) were subsequently followed longitudinally. The V gene lost 1 base and the J gene lost 7 bases, with 10 bases spanning the gap. The length of the CDR3 is 13 residues. The data were produced by immunoSEQ multiplex PCR, yet TCRdb's version contains in-frame clones alone and is incomplete. This sample has 400,000 to 450,000 clones; around 89% occur once, and the top ten carry 10% to 15%. The sample taken for sequencing was peripheral blood. The sequence derives from a woman in her fifties or sixties with COVID-19, enrolled during active disease. V and J are TRBV12-3 or TRBV12-4 and TRBJ1-1, with D perhaps matching TRBD1 (5 bases). CDR3: CASSLVLTDEAFF. The CDR3 coding sequence is TGTGCCAGCAGTTTAGTTCTGACAGATGAAGCTTTCTTT.